This T cell receptor beta chain was retrieved from a study of control samples from healthy donors and cancer patients. The CDR3 spans 14 residues. The germline gives CDR1 ENHRY, CDR2 SYGVKD. Trimming took 5 bases from V and 0 from J, leaving 8 bases between them. The assay was immunoSEQ multiplex PCR, and TCRdb's table has in-frame clones only and misses some. The sample lists 150,000 to 200,000 clones, around 93% occurring once. The chain links TRBV10-3 to TRBJ1-3; TRBD1 might be the D (6 bases). The receptor was derived from a man in his late teens or twenties in good health. Sequencing used blood. CDR3 DNA sequence: TGTGCCATCAGTCGGGACAACTCTGGAAACACCATATATTTT. Protein product: CAISRDNSGNTIYF.